The entry below gives a single TCR beta chain sequence along with its context. Its cognate antigen is unknown. This sample was included in a study of untreated major depressive disorder. CDR1 and CDR2 from the germline V gene are SQVTM and ANQGSEA. The ends were cut back, 4 bases at V and 2 bases at J, with 8 bases in the middle. The CDR3 is made up of 12 amino acids. Study findings and constraints: Private clones made up every subject's top five TRBV05-01 clones.

For sex, age, current smoking status and body mass index, every depressed patient had a pairwise-matched non-depressed control. CD4+ T cells were isolated from thawed PBMCs by magnetic negative selection. Data came from immunoSEQ multiplex PCR; TCRdb stores just in-frame clones and leaves some out. The table shows about 21,000 clones, with approximately 92% occurring only once. This chain connects TRBV29-1 to TRBJ1-2, with D unclear. Sample: CD4+ T cells from PBMCs. The clonotype originates from a man younger than 45 in good health. CDR3 sequence reads: CSVAGFNYGYTF. DNA of the CDR3: TGCAGCGTTGCAGGTTTCAACTATGGCTACACCTTC.